The next 12 T cell receptor beta chains were all read from a single sample in a study of CD8 T cells in ankylosing spondylitis. Study-wide results and limits: A TCR beta motif of about 8 highly homologous variants appeared characteristic of ankylosing spondylitis blood.

TCRdb called the 5' RACE reads again in MiXCR, with one record for every CDR3 protein. This sample carries 350,000 to 550,000 distinct CDR3 sequences, 26% of them seen once, and the ten largest clones take about 0.89%. The antigens for these receptors are not known. The sample consisted of blood, either unsorted or a sorted T cell fraction (not recorded which). All receptors derive from a male donor with ankylosing spondylitis.

The V gene is TRBV6-5, the J gene TRBJ2-2, with D hard to call. The CDR3 totals 13 residues. Trimming shortened V by 1 base and J by 5 bases, and 5 bases separated the two germline ends. Germline loops: CDR1 MNHEY, CDR2 SVGAGI. The CDR3 DNA reads as TGTGCCAGCAGTTACTTATTGACCGGGGAGCTGTTTTTT. Translation gives CASSYLLTGELFF.

This clonotype was seen a handful of times. The CDR3 spells CASSPVASGANVLTF. In nucleotides, the CDR3 is TGTGCCAGCAGCCCTGTGGCATCTGGGGCCAACGTCCTGACTTTC. This chain connects TRBV7-9 to TRBJ2-6; unclear D gene. Germline V gives CDR1 SEHNR, CDR2 FQNEAQ (reference sequence). V lost 5 bases and J 1 base, leaving 9 bases between the germline ends. There are 15 residues in the CDR3.

The chain links TRBV10-3 to TRBJ2-7, with D perhaps being TRBD1 or TRBD2 (5 bases each). This CDR3 has 11 residues. The germline CDR1 and CDR2 sequences are ENHRY and SYGVKD. V gave up 8 bases and J gave up 3 bases, with 8 bases separating them. The CDR3 DNA is TGTGCCATCGGGGACGGCTACGAGCAGTACTTC. Protein product: CAIGDGYEQYF.

V gene TRBV2 combines with J gene TRBJ2-7; D is possibly TRBD2 (6 bases). The CDR3 consists of 14 residues. V was cut by 2 bases and J by 6 bases, with 14 bases left in between. Germline CDR1 reads SNHLY; CDR2 reads FYNNEI. The CDR3 DNA follows: TGTGCCAGCAGTGAACTTTATCGGGAGACCGAGCAGTACGTC. It yields the protein CASSELYRETEQYV.

The chain employs TRBV11-1 and TRBJ2-3, with D tentatively TRBD1 (6 bases). CDR1 is SGHAT, CDR2 FQDESV, per germline (reference sequence). V lost 2 bases and J lost 3, with 12 bases in between. The CDR3 consists of 15 residues. CDR3 sequence: CASSLSRGETDTQYF. The CDR3 bases are TGTGCCAGCAGCTTAAGCAGGGGTGAGACAGATACGCAGTATTTT.

A word on this clonotype: The germline gene is not matched at one end of the junction; a read error may be the cause. The V call is TRBV11-2, the J call TRBJ2-2, with D perhaps TRBD1 or TRBD2 (5 bases each). Germline V gene sequence: CDR1 SGHAT, CDR2 FQNNGV. The CDR3 has 14 residues. CDR3 bases: TGTGCCAGCAGCTTGGGACCGAAAACCGGGGAGCTGTTTTTT. Amino acids: CASSLGPKTGELFF.

This chain connects TRBV7-2 to TRBJ2-5, with D maybe TRBD2 (6 bases). Per germline, CDR1 SGHTA and CDR2 FQGNSA. The ends were cut back, 7 bases at V and 2 bases at J, with 11 bases in the middle. The CDR3 is 13 amino acids. CDR3 residues: CASNPGVQETQYF. In DNA, the CDR3 is TGTGCCAGCAACCCGGGGGTACAAGAGACCCAGTACTTC.

This chain connects TRBV29-1 to TRBJ2-3; TRBD1 aligns across 8 bases. From germline, CDR1 is SQVTM and CDR2 ANQGSEA. The CDR3 has 14 amino acids. The V segment lost 3 bases and the J segment 5 bases; nucleotides outside the gene matches: 7. The CDR3 here is CSVDEAGGVDTQYF. In DNA, the CDR3 is TGCAGCGTTGATGAGGCAGGGGGCGTAGATACGCAGTATTTT.

In its sample, this clonotype was seen many times. This rearrangement joins TRBV20-1 to TRBJ1-4; D gene ambiguous. Germline CDR1 reads DFQATT; CDR2 reads SNEGSKA (reference sequence). Deletions cut 6 bases from V and 8 bases from J, with 19 bases between. This CDR3 has 14 amino acids. The CDR3 spells CSAGETDRGEKLFF. CDR3 DNA: TGCAGTGCCGGAGAAACGGATCGCGGGGAAAAACTGTTTTTT.

The rearrangement links TRBV5-1 to TRBJ2-7; D ambiguous. The CDR3 contains 14 residues. Trimming pared 0 bases from V and 0 bases from J, leaving 7 bases between. Germline-derived CDR1 and CDR2 are SGHRS and YFSETQ. CDR3 DNA sequence: TGCGCCAGCAGCTTGGGTCTTAGCTCCTACGAGCAGTACTTC. This gives the protein CASSLGLSSYEQYF.

This rearrangement joins TRBV5-1 to TRBJ2-1, with TRBD2 matching over 13 bases. The V and J ends lost 4 bases and 5 bases, in that order; junction bases with no gene match: 12. CDR1 and CDR2 (germline): SGHRS, YFSETQ. This CDR3 spans 18 amino acids. CDR3 protein: CASSPGTSGAQGDNEQFF. CDR3 coding DNA: TGCGCCAGCAGCCCCGGGACTAGCGGGGCCCAAGGGGACAATGAGCAGTTCTTC.

This chain joins TRBV3-1 and TRBJ2-2; D may be TRBD1 (6 bases). V lost 5 bases, J lost 7 bases, and 17 bases lay in between. CDR1 is LGHDT and CDR2 is YNNKEL in the germline V gene (reference sequence). This CDR3 has 15 amino acids. The CDR3 DNA sequence: TGTGCCAGCAGCGTACACAGGGAAAGGGTCGGGGAGCTGTTTTTT. Its protein product is CASSVHRERVGELFF.